This TCR beta chain came from a study of blood T cell repertoires in COVID-19. Assay: immunoSEQ multiplex PCR; the TCRdb copy retains only in-frame clones and omits some. Among about 130,000 clones, 90% were seen once, and the ten largest hold around 3.8%. CDR1 is SGHNT and CDR2 is YENEEA in the germline V gene. The junction had 9 bases not matched to a gene; V was cut back by 6 bases and J by 5 bases. This CDR3 is 14 amino acids long. This clone was seen just once. The origin of this receptor is a man over 45 with active COVID-19. This sequence joins TRBV11-3 and TRBJ1-1; 7 bases line up with TRBD1. The sample comprised peripheral blood. For the CDR3, the DNA is TGTGCCAGCAGGACGGGACAGTCGGCTACTGAAGCTTTCTTT. Translation gives CASRTGQSATEAFF.